The 8 T cell receptor beta chains below come from one sample, sequenced in a study of T cells in Graves' hyperthyroidism and ophthalmopathy. Amplified regions were TCR beta CDR3 sequences from RNA transcripts. HTBI primers drove first-round RT-PCR of the TCR CDR3. TCRdb analysed the multiplex PCR reads with MiXCR anew, one entry per CDR3 protein. The table shows over 700,000 distinct CDR3 sequences, with just over 35% occurring only once. The sequencing input was blood. The receptors shown here come from a woman aged 40 to 50 with Graves' hyperthyroidism.

This clonotype was observed many times. V usage is TRBV15 and J usage is TRBJ2-7; 9 nucleotides align to TRBD1. From germline, CDR1 is LNHNV and CDR2 YYDKDF (reference sequence). With V trimmed by 0 bases and J by 2 bases, 5 bases remained unmatched. The CDR3 is 16 residues long. The DNA for the CDR3 is TGTGCCACCAGCAGAGATGGGACAGGGCCAACCTACGAGCAGTACTTC. The encoded protein is CATSRDGTGPTYEQYF. Combining the CDR3 with reference TRBV15 and TRBJ2-7 gives the whole variable domain DAMVIQNPRYQVTQFGKPVTLSCSQTLNHNVMYWYQQKSSQAPKLLFHYYDKDFNNEADTPDNFQSRRPNTSFCFLDIRSPGLGDTAMYLCATSRDGTGPTYEQYFGPGTRLTVT.

This chain connects TRBV6-1 to TRBJ1-6, with a tentative D call TRBD1 (5 bases). Trimming cost V 6 bases and J 7 bases, with 13 bases left between them. The germline gives CDR1 MNHNS, CDR2 SASEGT. The CDR3 has 14 amino acids. CDR3 in DNA: TGTGCCAGCAGCCACCGGGACGGCAATTCACCCCTCCACTTT. Residues: CASSHRDGNSPLHF.

The genes are TRBV7-2 and TRBJ2-2; D gene unclear. Germline V gene sequence: CDR1 SGHTA, CDR2 FQGNSA. The CDR3 loop spans 15 amino acids. V dropped 2 bases and J dropped 6 bases, with 13 bases sitting between them. CDR3 region: CASSLSPSGAGELFF. In nucleotides, the CDR3 is TGTGCCAGCAGCTTATCCCCCTCTGGAGCCGGGGAGCTGTTTTTT.

The rearrangement uses TRBV15 and TRBJ2-6; D call uncertain. V was cut by 3 bases and J by 4 bases, with 7 bases left in between. CDR1 and CDR2 (germline): LNHNV, YYDKDF (reference sequence). The CDR3 consists of 14 residues. The CDR3 DNA reads TGTGCCACCAGCAGTTGGTCCGGGGCCAACGTCCTGACTTTC. Protein sequence: CATSSWSGANVLTF. The full variable domain, in which reference TRBV15 and TRBJ2-6 provide the parts outside the CDR3, is DAMVIQNPRYQVTQFGKPVTLSCSQTLNHNVMYWYQQKSSQAPKLLFHYYDKDFNNEADTPDNFQSRRPNTSFCFLDIRSPGLGDTAMYLCATSSWSGANVLTFGAGSRLTVL.

Details on this clonotype: Germline and junction disagree at one end, which may indicate a read error. V and J are TRBV6-6 and TRBJ1-1, with 9 bases fitting TRBD1. There are 15 residues in the CDR3. Looked up from germline, CDR1 is MNHNY and CDR2 is SVGAGI (reference sequence). CDR3 DNA sequence: TGTGCCAGCAGTTACGACAGGGGGGAGTACACTGCAGCTTTCTTT. Protein sequence: CASSYDRGEYTAAFF.

The genes are TRBV19 and TRBJ1-2; D unclear. Deletions cut 3 bases from V and 6 bases from J, with 14 bases between. The CDR3 contains 14 residues. Germline V gene data show CDR1 as LNHDA and CDR2 as SQIVND (reference sequence). This CDR3 is CASSIASGSDGYTF. The CDR3 bases are TGTGCCAGTAGTATTGCATCGGGGTCGGATGGCTACACCTTC.

This clonotype appeared many times. The CDR3 DNA sequence: TGTGCCAGCAGCTTAGCGGGTGCGGACGGTCCGTATGAGCAGTACTTC. The encoded protein is CASSLAGADGPYEQYF. V usage is TRBV7-2 and J usage is TRBJ2-7; D is unresolved. Germline-derived CDR1 and CDR2 are SGHTA and FQGNSA. This CDR3 is 16 amino acids long. Between the trimmed V and J ends, which lost 0 bases and 7 bases, there was a span of 19 bases.

This chain links TRBV29-1 with TRBJ1-2; the D is unclear. V was clipped by 8 bases and J by 0 bases, with 13 bases between them. Germline CDR1 and CDR2: SQVTM and ANQGSEA. The CDR3 loop spans 13 amino acids. The CDR3 protein is CSMGSNSNYGYTF. DNA for the CDR3: TGCAGCATGGGCAGCAATTCTAACTATGGCTACACCTTC.